A selection of T cell receptor beta chains follows, all from one sample in a study of T cell responses to AZD1222 COVID-19 vaccine. The assay was immunoSEQ multiplex PCR, and TCRdb's table has in-frame clones only and misses some. The table shows about 110,000 clones, with 70% to 90% occurring only once. Specimen: peripheral blood, collected 28 days after the second AZD1222 dose. The receptors shown here come from an adult who received the AZD1222 COVID-19 vaccine. The CDR3 runs from the conserved cysteine through the conserved F or W. A D gene is named only where the DNA matches it firmly. The size entry is marked missing in some rows and otherwise reads once, few, many or a size class.

. . TRBJ2-7 TRBV21-1 CASSTPDNGGRLSYEQYF TGTGCCAGCAGCACCCCCGATAACGGCGGGAGGTTATCCTACGAGCAGTACTTC
. . TRBJ1-2 TRBV2 CASSKDAFYGYTF TGTGCCAGCAGTAAAGACGCTTTCTATGGCTACACCTTC
. TRBD2 TRBJ2-3 TRBV5-1 CASSLGSGTTDTQYF TGCGCCAGCAGCTTGGGAAGCGGGACCACAGATACGCAGTATTTT
. . TRBJ1-4 TRBV2 CASSGDSEKLFF TGTGCCAGCAGTGGAGACAGCGAAAAACTGTTTTTT
. . TRBJ1-6 TRBV2 CASSVGLDNSPLHF TGTGCCAGCAGTGTGGGACTAGATAATTCACCCCTCCACTTT
. . TRBJ2-3 TRBV6-5 CASSYSVGLGSGTQYF TGTGCCAGCAGTTACTCGGTGGGACTGGGGTCGGGTACGCAGTATTTT
. TRBD1 TRBJ1-2 TRBV27 CASSFAGGSNYGYTF TGTGCCAGCAGTTTCGCAGGGGGCAGTAACTATGGCTACACCTTC
. . TRBJ1-4 TRBV5-1 CASSRDPATNEKLFF TGCGCCAGCAGTAGGGACCCTGCAACTAATGAAAAACTGTTTTTT
. TRBD2 TRBJ2-3 TRBV6-5 CASSYSGLFDTQYF TGTGCCAGCAGTTACTCGGGACTATTCGATACGCAGTATTTT
. TRBD2 TRBJ2-1 TRBV9 CASSVWTSGSNEQFF TGTGCCAGCAGCGTCTGGACTAGCGGGAGCAATGAGCAGTTCTTC
. . TRBJ2-2 TRBV9 CASSVGGRNTGELFF TGTGCCAGCAGCGTAGGCGGTCGGAACACCGGGGAGCTGTTTTTT
few TRBD1 TRBJ2-5 TRBV7-9 CASSLTGGVQETQYF TGTGCCAGCAGCTTGACAGGGGGTGTCCAAGAGACCCAGTACTTC
. . TRBJ2-7 TRBV7-9 CASSLEYEQYF TGTGCCAGCAGCTTAGAGTACGAGCAGTACTTC
. TRBD2 TRBJ2-1 TRBV6-5 CASSLAGVVRNEQFF TGTGCCAGCAGCTTAGCGGGAGTTGTGAGGAATGAGCAGTTCTTC
. . TRBJ2-3 TRBV9 CASSVQGPDTQYF TGTGCCAGCAGCGTGCAGGGTCCAGATACGCAGTATTTT
once TRBD1 TRBJ2-6 TRBV6-2/TRBV6-3 CASSLPSGTEYGGANVLTF TGTGCCAGCAGTTTGCCATCCGGGACAGAATATGGTGGGGCCAACGTCCTGACTTTC
. TRBD1 TRBJ1-4 TRBV6-5 CASGTGFEKLFF TGTGCCAGCGGGACAGGGTTTGAAAAACTGTTTTTT
few . TRBJ2-3 TRBV6-1 CASILSSTDTQYF TGTGCCAGCATCCTGTCTAGCACAGATACGCAGTATTTT
. TRBD1 TRBJ1-6 TRBV5-1 CASSLVQGSPLHF TGCGCCAGCAGCTTGGTACAGGGGTCACCCCTCCACTTT
. . TRBJ2-2 TRBV7-9 CASSSQGTGELFF TGTGCCAGCAGCTCACAGGGTACCGGGGAGCTGTTTTTT
once TRBD1 TRBJ1-2 TRBV18 CASSVGTVNYGYTF TGTGCCAGCTCGGTCGGGACAGTTAACTATGGCTACACCTTC
. TRBD1 TRBJ2-1 TRBV12-5 CASGSQGAFPSYNEQFF TGTGCTAGTGGATCTCAGGGGGCCTTCCCCTCCTACAATGAGCAGTTCTTC
. TRBD1 TRBJ1-6 TRBV5-1 CASSPGTGDGSPLHF TGCGCCAGCAGCCCGGGGACAGGGGACGGTTCACCCCTCCACTTT
. TRBD2 TRBJ2-4 TRBV13 CASKKAGQGWDIQYF TGTGCCAGCAAGAAAGCGGGGCAGGGTTGGGACATTCAGTACTTC
. . TRBJ2-1 TRBV2 CASSDTGSSNEQFF TGTGCCAGCAGTGATACCGGGTCCTCCAATGAGCAGTTCTTC
. . TRBJ1-5 TRBV27 CASSPGRPNQPQHF TGTGCCAGCAGCCCCGGCAGGCCCAATCAGCCCCAGCATTTT
once TRBD1 TRBJ1-2 TRBV27 CASRGQDLLRGYTF TGTGCCAGCAGAGGACAGGACTTATTGCGGGGCTACACCTTC
few . TRBJ1-1 TRBV7-9 CASSSPNRVTEAFF TGTGCCAGCAGCTCCCCGAACAGGGTAACTGAAGCTTTCTTT
. TRBD2 TRBJ2-1 TRBV11-1 CASSSGTSGVYNEQFF TGTGCCAGCAGCTCCGGGACTAGCGGGGTATACAATGAGCAGTTCTTC
. TRBD1 TRBJ1-2 TRBV19 CASSSDREHGYTF TGTGCCAGTAGTTCGGACAGGGAGCATGGCTACACCTTC
. . TRBJ1-1 TRBV6-5 CASSSSDRMYF TGTGCCAGCAGCTCCAGCGACAGAATGTACTTT
. . TRBJ1-6 TRBV18 CASSPDLGDRGSPLHF TGTGCCAGCTCACCCGACCTAGGGGATAGAGGTTCACCCCTCCACTTT
. TRBD2 TRBJ2-1 TRBV11-3 CASSLGAGAGTGEQFF TGTGCCAGCAGCTTAGGCGCAGGAGCGGGGACGGGTGAGCAGTTCTTC
. . TRBJ2-2 TRBV18 CASSPLSIRELFF TGTGCCAGCTCACCATTGAGTATCAGGGAGCTGTTTTTT
. . TRBJ1-2 TRBV5-1 CASSEQGDYGYTF TGCGCCAGCAGCGAGCAAGGGGACTATGGCTACACCTTC
. . TRBJ1-2 TRBV5-1 CASSSDVDGYTF TGCGCCAGCAGCTCGGACGTAGACGGCTACACCTTC
. TRBD1 TRBJ2-1 TRBV25-1 CASSLRDSMVNEQFF TGTGCCAGTTCGCTCCGGGACAGTATGGTCAATGAGCAGTTCTTC
. TRBD1 TRBJ1-5 TRBV19 CATKAGTGNQPQHF TGTGCCACAAAGGCCGGGACAGGTAATCAGCCCCAGCATTTT
. . TRBJ1-6 TRBV28 CASSLTRIRSPLHF TGTGCCAGCAGCCTAACACGGATTCGTTCACCCCTCCACTTT
. . TRBJ1-1 TRBV20-1 CSASNRRNTEAFF TGCAGTGCTAGTAACCGCAGAAACACTGAAGCTTTCTTT
. TRBD1 TRBJ2-6 TRBV2 CASKTGTGAGANVLTF TGTGCCAGTAAGACCGGGACAGGGGCTGGGGCCAACGTCCTGACTTTC